The 24 T cell receptor beta chains given below trace back to one sample, sequenced in a study of cytomegalovirus exposure and HLA in healthy donors. PCR used 60 Vbeta primers and 13 Jbeta primers. Method: immunoSEQ multiplex PCR; TCRdb's copy keeps in-frame clones and lacks some. The sample lists about 150,000 clones, almost 80% occurring once. The source material was PBMCs. These receptor sequences come from a male donor in good health and CMV-seronegative.

This clone has a handful of counts. The chain joins TRBV2 to TRBJ1-1; 7 nucleotides align to TRBD1. The CDR3 covers 12 residues. J lost 5 bases, V lost 8 bases, and 5 bases had no gene match. Germline V gene lookup returns CDR1 SNHLY and CDR2 FYNNEI. The CDR3 loop reads CASRTGGTEAFF. CDR3 in DNA: TGTGCCAGCCGGACAGGTGGGACTGAAGCTTTCTTT.

This clone was picked up a small number of times. The chain employs TRBV5-1 and TRBJ1-1; 8 bases match TRBD1. This CDR3 is built from 15 residues. The trim removed 2 bases at V and 3 bases at J, leaving 6 bases unmatched. The V gene's germline CDR1 is SGHRS and CDR2 YFSETQ. The CDR3 DNA follows: TGCGCCAGCAGCTTTGGACAGGGAGCGGACACTGAAGCTTTCTTT. It encodes CASSFGQGADTEAFF.

The chain joins TRBV29-1 to TRBJ2-7, with unresolved D. The J call may be mistaken, given a closer DNA end match to TRBJ2-1. CDR3 length equals 11 residues. Germline assignment: CDR1 SQVTM and CDR2 ANQGSEA. The CDR3 region is CSALQRNEQFF. The CDR3 DNA follows: TGCAGCGCCCTACAGAGAAATGAGCAGTTCTTC.

The chain carries TRBV5-6 and TRBJ1-2; 9 positions agree with TRBD1. V trimming: 2 bases; J trimming: 2 bases; junction bases outside the gene matches: 7. The length of the CDR3 is 16 residues. Per germline, CDR1 SGHDT and CDR2 YYEEEE. CDR3 region: CASSFSGQGLNYGYTF. In nucleotides, the CDR3 is TGTGCCAGCAGCTTTTCCGGACAGGGGTTAAACTATGGCTACACCTTC.

The sample holds one count of this clone. V usage is TRBV4-3 and J usage is TRBJ2-3; TRBD2 agrees at 7 bases. V shed 4 bases, J shed 2 bases, and the junction held 6 bases outside the gene matches. The CDR3 is 15 amino acids. Germline loops: CDR1 LGHNA, CDR2 YSLEER. The CDR3 DNA follows: TGCGCCAGCAGCCTACAGCGGGGACCCACAGATACGCAGTATTTT. It is translated as CASSLQRGPTDTQYF.

The V gene is TRBV19, the J gene TRBJ2-2; tentative D call: TRBD2 (5 bases). Germline V gene sequence: CDR1 LNHDA, CDR2 SQIVND (reference sequence). CDR3 length: 15 residues. V was trimmed by 6 bases and J by 5 bases, leaving 16 bases between them. CDR3 sequence: CASSPTRPRTGELFF. The CDR3 DNA is TGTGCCAGTAGCCCTACTAGGCCTAGAACCGGGGAGCTGTTTTTT.

The gene calls are TRBV19 and TRBJ2-7, with D maybe TRBD2 (6 bases). V was clipped by 4 bases and J by 5 bases, with 18 bases between them. The CDR3 length is 15 residues. CDR1 is LNHDA and CDR2 is SQIVND in the germline V gene (reference sequence). The DNA of the CDR3 is TGTGCCAGTAGTACCCGGGGCAGGGAGGACCACGAGCAGTACTTC. Its protein is CASSTRGREDHEQYF.

Comments on this clone: At one end, the junction sequence differs from germline, possibly due to a read error. V gene TRBV7-9 combines with J gene TRBJ1-5; D is uncertain. CDR3 length equals 14 residues. From germline, CDR1 is SEHNR and CDR2 FQNEAQ (reference sequence). The chain's CDR3 is CSSSPSLSNQPQHF. The CDR3 DNA reads as TGTTCCAGCAGCCCCTCCCTTAGCAATCAGCCCCAGCATTTT. Drawing the rest from reference TRBV7-9 and TRBJ1-5, the complete variable domain is DTGVSQNPRHKITKRGQNVTFRCDPISEHNRLYWYRQTLGQGPEFLTYFQNEAQLEKSRLLSDRFSAERPKGSFSTLEIQRTEQGDSAMYLCSSSPSLSNQPQHFGDGTRLSIL.

This clone was recorded only once. The gene calls are TRBV27 and TRBJ1-2, with 9 bases identical to TRBD1. CDR1 and CDR2 from the germline V gene are MNHEY and SMNVEV (reference sequence). The CDR3 runs to 15 residues. With 5 bases clipped from V and 5 bases from J, the junction kept 9 bases outside the gene matches. The CDR3 loop is CASSPRTGARYGYTF. The CDR3 DNA reads TGTGCCAGCAGTCCTAGGACAGGGGCGCGGTATGGCTACACCTTC.

This chain connects TRBV7-9 to TRBJ1-5, with 7 positions matching TRBD1. The V gene end was trimmed by 3 bases and the J gene end by 0 bases; junction bases not matched to a gene: 2. The CDR3 is 15 amino acids. Germline lookup yields CDR1 SEHNR and CDR2 FQNEAQ (reference sequence). The CDR3 nucleotides are TGTGCCAGCAGCTTGGCAGGGGGTAGCAATCAGCCCCAGCATTTT. Its protein product is CASSLAGGSNQPQHF.

A few counts support this clone. The V call is TRBV4-3, the J call TRBJ2-6; D is undetermined. Trimming cost V 0 bases and J 0 bases, with 6 bases left between them. Germline V gene lookup returns CDR1 LGHNA and CDR2 YSLEER. The CDR3 totals 16 residues. In DNA form, the CDR3 reads TGCGCCAGCAGCCAAGAGGGCCACTCTGGGGCCAACGTCCTGACTTTC. Amino acid sequence: CASSQEGHSGANVLTF.

This clone showed up just once. The chain is built from TRBV5-6 and TRBJ2-1; D may be TRBD1 (6 bases). The germline gives CDR1 SGHDT, CDR2 YYEEEE. The CDR3 spans 14 residues. V was shortened by 8 bases and J by 6 bases, with 18 bases between the two germline ends. The CDR3 here is CASLAWLQGNEQFF. CDR3 sequence (DNA): TGTGCCAGTCTAGCTTGGTTACAGGGCAATGAGCAGTTCTTC. Looking up the rest from reference TRBV5-6 and TRBJ2-1 gives the full variable domain: DAGVTQSPTHLIKTRGQQVTLRCSPKSGHDTVSWYQQALGQGPQFIFQYYEEEERQRGNFPDRFSGHQFPNYSSELNVNALLLGDSALYLCASLAWLQGNEQFFGPGTRLTVL.

The CDR3 DNA follows: TGCGCCAGCACCATCGCCGCGACAGGGGATGGCTACACCTTC. Protein product: CASTIAATGDGYTF. The chain employs TRBV5-1 and TRBJ1-2, with TRBD1 matching over 8 bases. J gave up 6 bases and V 6 bases, and 10 bases lay outside the gene matches. Germline lookup yields CDR1 SGHRS and CDR2 YFSETQ. CDR3 size: 14 residues.

The V call is TRBV5-1, the J call TRBJ1-5; no definite D call. CDR1 SGHRS and CDR2 YFSETQ come from the germline V gene. V was pared by 0 bases and J by 0 bases, with 7 bases between. This CDR3 is built from 15 residues. The CDR3 reads CASSLAGNSNQPQHF. The CDR3 DNA is TGCGCCAGCAGCTTGGCGGGAAATAGCAATCAGCCCCAGCATTTT. The full variable domain, rest sourced from reference TRBV5-1 and TRBJ1-5, is KAGVTQTPRYLIKTRGQQVTLSCSPISGHRSVSWYQQTPGQGLQFLFEYFSETQRNKGNFPGRFSGRQFSNSRSEMNVSTLELGDSALYLCASSLAGNSNQPQHFGDGTRLSIL.

This chain uses TRBV5-4 with TRBJ1-2; tentative D call: TRBD1 (6 bases). V dropped 6 bases and J dropped 8 bases, with 20 bases sitting between them. Germline assignment: CDR1 SGHNT and CDR2 YYREEE (reference sequence). The CDR3 loop spans 14 amino acids. The CDR3 DNA follows: TGTGCCAGCACCGACCCGAGGGGGGGCGAAGGCTACACCTTC. Its translation is CASTDPRGGEGYTF.

Regarding this clone: This sample includes further DNA sequences coding for the same CDR3. V gene TRBV5-1 combines with J gene TRBJ1-1; TRBD1 agrees at 7 bases. The CDR3 runs to 15 residues. V lost 3 bases and J lost 0; bases outside the gene matches: 5. CDR1 is SGHRS, CDR2 YFSETQ, per germline. CDR3 amino acids: CASSSLQGLNTEAFF. CDR3 in DNA: TGCGCCAGCAGCTCCCTACAGGGGTTGAACACTGAAGCTTTCTTT.

This clone was seen a few times. The chain joins TRBV29-1 to TRBJ1-1, with 12 bases that match TRBD1. The J segment lost 12 bases and the V segment lost 7 bases, leaving 6 bases of the junction unmatched. CDR1 is SQVTM and CDR2 is ANQGSEA in the germline V gene. This CDR3 is built from 11 residues. The CDR3: CSDMGQGASFF. As DNA, the CDR3 is TGCAGCGACATGGGACAGGGGGCTTCTTTCTTT. The full variable domain, its missing parts supplied by reference TRBV29-1 and TRBJ1-1, is SAVISQKPSRDICQRGTSLTIQCQVDSQVTMMFWYRQQPGQSLTLIATANQGSEATYESGFVIDKFPISRPNLTFSTLTVSNMSPEDSSIYLCSDMGQGASFFGQGTRLTVV.

This chain uses TRBV27 with TRBJ2-3; 10 bases agree with TRBD1. Unmatched junction bases numbered 9, after V lost 8 bases and J lost 4 bases. This CDR3 contains 15 residues. Germline CDR1 reads MNHEY; CDR2 reads SMNVEV (reference sequence). As DNA, the CDR3 is TGTGCCAGCTGGGCCGGGACAGGGGTTCCAGATACGCAGTATTTT. Protein product: CASWAGTGVPDTQYF.

The chain links TRBV7-8 to TRBJ1-2; tentative D call: TRBD1 (5 bases). V shed 1 base and J shed 2 bases, with 14 bases lying between them. Germline lookup yields CDR1 SGHVS and CDR2 FQNEAQ. The CDR3 is made up of 16 amino acids. The CDR3 spells CASSLVGRTINYGYTF. DNA of the CDR3: TGTGCCAGCAGCTTAGTGGGGCGGACGATCAACTATGGCTACACCTTC.

A word on this clone: The same CDR3 can be traced to other DNA sequences in this sample. The chain uses TRBV18 and TRBJ1-1; 11 positions agree with TRBD1. Germline V CDR1 and CDR2: KGHSH, LQKENI. Germline trimming cut 3 bases from V and 4 bases from J; bases unmatched to any gene: 4. This CDR3 comprises 15 residues. The CDR3 here is CASSPIGQGATEAFF. The CDR3 DNA is TGTGCCAGCTCACCTATTGGACAGGGGGCCACTGAAGCTTTCTTT.

The V and J genes are TRBV19 and TRBJ1-1; 7 positions match TRBD1. Germline V gives CDR1 LNHDA, CDR2 SQIVND (reference sequence). The CDR3 extends over 13 amino acids. Trimming removed 7 bases from V and 7 bases from J; junction bases left unmatched: 9. CDR3 nucleotides: TGTGCCAGTACCTTAGGGGGCCGCGGTGAAGCTTTCTTT. It translates to CASTLGGRGEAFF.

The chain couples TRBV19 to TRBJ2-7; D gene ambiguous. Trimming pared 1 base from V and 0 bases from J, leaving 10 bases between. From germline, CDR1 is LNHDA and CDR2 SQIVND (reference sequence). This CDR3 comprises 15 residues. In nucleotides, the CDR3 is TGTGCCAGTAGTATAGGGCAGGCCCTCTCCTACGAGCAGTACTTC. Its protein product is CASSIGQALSYEQYF.

The rearrangement links TRBV6-5 to TRBJ2-7, with TRBD2 matching 13 bases. Per germline, CDR1 MNHEY and CDR2 SVGAGI. Trimming took 2 bases from V and 5 from J; bases not matched to a gene: 3. The length of the CDR3 is 15 residues. The CDR3, as DNA: TGTGCCAGCAGTTACGGACTAGCGGGAGACCACGAGCAGTACTTC. This codes for CASSYGLAGDHEQYF.

This chain joins TRBV6-6 and TRBJ1-2, with D unresolved. The CDR3 runs to 15 residues. V was shortened by 0 bases and J by 0 bases, with 8 bases between the two germline ends. The germline V gene has CDR1 MNHNY and CDR2 SVGAGI (reference sequence). This CDR3 is CASSYSGRPNYGYTF. CDR3 DNA: TGTGCCAGCAGTTACTCTGGGAGACCTAACTATGGCTACACCTTC.